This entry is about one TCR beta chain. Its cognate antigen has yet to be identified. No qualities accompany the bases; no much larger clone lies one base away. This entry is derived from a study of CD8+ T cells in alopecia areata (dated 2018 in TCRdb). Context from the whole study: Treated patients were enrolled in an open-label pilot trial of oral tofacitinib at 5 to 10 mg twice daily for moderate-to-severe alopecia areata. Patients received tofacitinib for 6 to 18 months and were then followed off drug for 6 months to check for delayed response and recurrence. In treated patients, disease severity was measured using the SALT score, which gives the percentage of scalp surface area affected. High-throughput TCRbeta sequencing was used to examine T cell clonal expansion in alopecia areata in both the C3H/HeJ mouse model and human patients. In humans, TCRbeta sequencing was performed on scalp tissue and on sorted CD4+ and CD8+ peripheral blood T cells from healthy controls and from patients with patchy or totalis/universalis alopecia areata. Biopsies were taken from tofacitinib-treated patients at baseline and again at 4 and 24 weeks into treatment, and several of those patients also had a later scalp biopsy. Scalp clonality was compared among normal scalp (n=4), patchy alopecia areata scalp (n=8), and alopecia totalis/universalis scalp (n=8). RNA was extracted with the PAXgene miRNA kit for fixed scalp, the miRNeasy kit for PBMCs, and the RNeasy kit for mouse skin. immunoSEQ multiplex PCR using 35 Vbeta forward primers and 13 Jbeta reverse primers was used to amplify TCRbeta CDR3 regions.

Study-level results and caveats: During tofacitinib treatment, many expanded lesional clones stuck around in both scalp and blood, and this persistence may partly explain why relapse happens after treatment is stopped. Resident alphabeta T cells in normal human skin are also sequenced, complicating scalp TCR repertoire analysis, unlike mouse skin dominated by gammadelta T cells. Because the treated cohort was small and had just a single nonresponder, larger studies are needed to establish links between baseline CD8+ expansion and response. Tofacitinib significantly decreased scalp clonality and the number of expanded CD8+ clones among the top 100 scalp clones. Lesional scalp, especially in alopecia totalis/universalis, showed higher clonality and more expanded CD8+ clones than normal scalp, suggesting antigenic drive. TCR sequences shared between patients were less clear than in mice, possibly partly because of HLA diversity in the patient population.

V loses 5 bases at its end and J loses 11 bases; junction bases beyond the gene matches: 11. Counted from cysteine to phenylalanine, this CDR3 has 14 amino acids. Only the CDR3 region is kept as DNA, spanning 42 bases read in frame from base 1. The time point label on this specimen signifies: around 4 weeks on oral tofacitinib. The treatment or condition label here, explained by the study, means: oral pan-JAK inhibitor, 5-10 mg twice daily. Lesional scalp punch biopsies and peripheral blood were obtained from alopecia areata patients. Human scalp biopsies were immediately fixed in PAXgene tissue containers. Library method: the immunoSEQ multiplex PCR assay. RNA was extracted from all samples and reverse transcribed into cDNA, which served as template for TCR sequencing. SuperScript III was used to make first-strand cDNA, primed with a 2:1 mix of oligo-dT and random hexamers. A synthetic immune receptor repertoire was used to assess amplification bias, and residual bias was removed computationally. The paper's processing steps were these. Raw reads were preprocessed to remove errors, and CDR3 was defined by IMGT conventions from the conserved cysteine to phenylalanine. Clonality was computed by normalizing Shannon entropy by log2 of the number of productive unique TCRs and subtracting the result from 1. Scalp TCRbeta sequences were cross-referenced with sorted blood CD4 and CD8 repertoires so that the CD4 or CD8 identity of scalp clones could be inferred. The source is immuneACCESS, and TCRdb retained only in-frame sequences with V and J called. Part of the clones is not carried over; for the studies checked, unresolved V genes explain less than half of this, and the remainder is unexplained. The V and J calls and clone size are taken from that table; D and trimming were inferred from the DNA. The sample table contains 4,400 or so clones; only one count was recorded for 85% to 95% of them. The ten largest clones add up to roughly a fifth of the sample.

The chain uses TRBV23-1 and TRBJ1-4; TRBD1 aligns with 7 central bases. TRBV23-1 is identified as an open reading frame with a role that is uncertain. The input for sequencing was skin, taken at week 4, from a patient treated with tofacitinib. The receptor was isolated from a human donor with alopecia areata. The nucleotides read TGCGCCAGCAGTAAGACAGGGTATGAGAGGAAACTGTTTTTT. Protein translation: CASSKTGYERKLFF.